This T cell receptor beta chain derives from a study of Ad26.COV2.S vaccination and SARS-CoV-2 variants. Study-wide context: It was the COV1001 Ad26.COV2.S trial arm that included the donor.

As for treatment: around 19 received Ad26.COV2.S at low or high dose, single or two shots; 5 received placebo; per-sample allocation not given. Specimens were obtained on day 63 following the first vaccine or placebo injection. On this clone itself: Its antigen remains unidentified.

CDR3 length: 12 residues. Trimming cost V 7 bases and J 2 bases, with 10 bases left between them. Germline-derived CDR1 and CDR2 are SGHDT and YYEEEE. Study-wide results and caveats: Comparable non-spike TCR breadth was observed in vaccine and placebo recipients. While placebo recipients had lower spike-specific TCR breadth, vaccine recipients had more.

Method: immunoSEQ multiplex PCR; TCRdb's copy keeps in-frame clones and lacks some. The sample includes about 680,000 clones, more than 70% of them seen just once. V is TRBV5-6 and J is TRBJ2-7; D gene unclear. The source of this sequence is a person aged 18-65 years who received the Ad26.COV2.S COVID-19 vaccine or a placebo. Source: peripheral blood, taken in a trial of Ad26.COV2.S vaccine versus placebo. CDR3 region: CASSLSPYEQYF. The CDR3 DNA follows: TGTGCCAGCTCCCTTAGCCCCTACGAGCAGTACTTC.